Listed below are T cell receptor beta chains from one sample, sequenced in a study of T cell repertoires in cytomegalovirus infection. Their specific antigens are unknown. TCRdb re-called the reads through MiXCR, storing one row per CDR3 protein. The table shows 65,000 to 85,000 distinct CDR3 sequences, with around 28% occurring only once. The material was CD8+ T cells from cultured PBMCs, obtained from culture after CMV antigen stimulation. The receptors were sampled from a human donor in good health (CMV status not recorded). Some clones in this sample may be carry-over from other donors' samples. CDR3s leave out the opening cysteine and the closing phenylalanine or tryptophan. Rows may omit the clone size; those that give it use once, few, many or a size class.

V: TRBV25-1; size: many; CDR3: ASSDGTGVDEQF
V: TRBV4-3; size: .; CDR3: ASSQDVGTDTQY
V: TRBV6-5; size: .; CDR3: ASSPRGMNTEAF
V: TRBV7-4; size: many; CDR3: ASSLAHPGPTDYEQY
V: TRBV6-2/TRBV6-3; size: .; CDR3: ASSYVLRTLRRSYNEQF
V: TRBV7-2; size: medium-sized; CDR3: ASSLGQRDRAPEAF
V: TRBV27; size: .; CDR3: NSGQGPKNIQY
V: TRBV7-4; size: .; CDR3: ASSGKTELFNYGYT
V: TRBV6-2/TRBV6-3; size: few; CDR3: ASSYLRRQGSGNIQY
V: TRBV15; size: few; CDR3: ATSRDRDTDTQY
V: TRBV10-3; size: .; CDR3: AISEPDRGTEAF
V: TRBV27; size: many; CDR3: ASSLSRNTEAF
V: TRBV5-8; size: many; CDR3: ASSLGWDTEAF
V: TRBV30; size: .; CDR3: AWEQGMNTEAF
V: TRBV7-6; size: .; CDR3: ASSTGTGAFNEKLS
V: TRBV3-1; size: .; CDR3: ASSQDWGAGSYEQY
V: TRBV7-2; size: few; CDR3: ASSLTGGTGTEAF
V: TRBV2; size: .; CDR3: ASMEVEQY
V: TRBV6-1; size: many; CDR3: ASSDWASADTQY
V: TRBV28; size: .; CDR3: ASSLSEDTKPEQF
V: TRBV5-8; size: many; CDR3: ASSQHLGLAGAQEQF
V: TRBV6-6; size: .; CDR3: ASSYEQGYT
V: TRBV7-9; size: many; CDR3: ASRQTIASEHPREQF
V: TRBV28; size: many; CDR3: ASSLGQGYRQPQH
V: TRBV28; size: .; CDR3: ASSLTSGRQETQY
V: TRBV6-6; size: once; CDR3: VTTRGTGPQETQY
V: TRBV12-3/TRBV12-4; size: many; CDR3: ASSFNEQF
V: TRBV6-1; size: .; CDR3: ASSEAGAGGEQF
V: TRBV6-2/TRBV6-3; size: few; CDR3: ASRGEGLDAF
V: TRBV5-1; size: once; CDR3: ASSLVGGNQAF
V: TRBV11-1; size: few; CDR3: ASSLGTEQETQY
V: TRBV7-8; size: few; CDR3: ASSFLRGKGQPQH
V: TRBV9; size: .; CDR3: ASSVVAPTSGRPSYEQY
V: TRBV11-2; size: .; CDR3: ASSLGTLQETQY
V: TRBV27; size: .; CDR3: ASSLSYGFPGMNTEAF
V: TRBV28; size: few; CDR3: ASSLRDRYEQY
V: TRBV28; size: .; CDR3: ASSLFSGPQEKLF
V: TRBV6-2/TRBV6-3; size: few; CDR3: ASSDWVRGYSPLH
V: TRBV12-3/TRBV12-4; size: many; CDR3: ASSFFPLTGDALAKNIQY
V: TRBV6-5; size: .; CDR3: ASSYSDTLSSYEQY
V: TRBV6-2/TRBV6-3; size: few; CDR3: ASSSGTGGINGYT
V: TRBV30; size: .; CDR3: AWSVGSQGAVGYT
V: TRBV20-1; size: few; CDR3: SARDRDPRLAVLVNEQF
V: TRBV6-6; size: .; CDR3: TSSWDSTTYEQY
V: TRBV7-2; size: many; CDR3: ASREQDTQY
V: TRBV28; size: .; CDR3: ASSFRDRDYSNQPQH
V: TRBV7-2; size: many; CDR3: ASSSSGGAGEQF
V: TRBV9; size: .; CDR3: ASSISSLRESYNEQF
V: TRBV6-5; size: .; CDR3: ASSYYGTTYTGELF
V: TRBV10-3; size: many; CDR3: AISESGVSFGNIQY
V: TRBV20-1; size: .; CDR3: SIVAGEVWETQY
V: TRBV18; size: .; CDR3: ASSRPDRRDEEKLF
V: TRBV24-1; size: .; CDR3: ATSETSGATDTQY
V: TRBV9; size: .; CDR3: ASSVVPGASYGYT
V: TRBV7-7; size: many; CDR3: ASSLASGTGSNQPQH
V: TRBV28; size: .; CDR3: ASRDRTTNTGELF
V: TRBV7-9; size: .; CDR3: ASRGDRVESGNTIY
V: TRBV12-3/TRBV12-4; size: few; CDR3: ASSLGTAPEGYT
V: TRBV5-1; size: .; CDR3: ASSNTQETQY
V: TRBV24-1; size: .; CDR3: ATGPGQRSNEQF